This T cell receptor beta chain was captured in a study of CD8+ T cells in alopecia areata. The CDR3 is made up of 11 amino acids. Germline CDR1 reads DFQATT; CDR2 reads SNEGSKA (reference sequence). V was clipped by 6 bases and J by 9 bases, with 14 bases between them. Lesional scalp tissue (obtained by punch biopsy) and peripheral blood were collected from alopecia areata patients. It was cDNA, reverse transcribed from extracted RNA, that served as the sequencing template. Assay: immunoSEQ multiplex PCR; the TCRdb copy retains only in-frame clones and omits some. This sample carries 170,000 or so clones, 50% to 60% of them seen once, and the ten largest clones take roughly 14%.

This TCR was sampled from a human donor with alopecia areata. Here the sequenced sample was CD4+ T cells sorted from blood, taken at week 0. V usage is TRBV20-1 and J usage is TRBJ1-2; D is undetermined. The CDR3 region has the DNA TGCAGTGCCGACGCCGGTAGAAGCTACACCTTC. Protein: CSADAGRSYTF.